This T cell receptor beta chain was recovered during a study of T-cell reconstitution after alpha-beta-depleted transplantation in children. Unique molecular identifiers were built into the TCRbeta library. TCRdb re-called the PCR reads through MiXCR, storing one row per CDR3 protein. Of approximately 630,000 distinct CDR3 sequences in the sample, about an eighth are singletons; the top ten hold 0.79%. This clonotype was seen many times. Its antigen remains unidentified. Study-level points and caveats: T-cell numbers and diversity one year post-transplant derived largely from freshly generated T cells. Reported findings indicate that, about two months after transplant, alpha-beta T cells came from several hundred expanded clones, which were derived from non-depleted graft cells.

This specimen was PBMCs, taken before TCRalphabeta/CD19-depleted stem cell transplant. The receptor's source is a girl aged 2-10 years with congenital amegakaryocytic thrombocytopenia, due to receive a stem cell transplant.

CDR3 coding DNA: TGCGCCAGTGGGAGGGACCGGGAGACCCAGTACTTC. This gives the protein CASGRDRETQYF. V and J are TRBV5-1 and TRBJ2-5, with 7 bases fitting TRBD2. The CDR3 totals 12 residues. After removal of 8 bases from V and 5 bases from J, the junction contained 6 bases not matched to a gene. In germline, CDR1 is SGHRS, CDR2 YFSETQ.